The entry that follows covers one T cell receptor beta chain sequence. Its antigen is not identified. The data derive from a study of T cells in Graves' hyperthyroidism and ophthalmopathy. Amplified TCR beta CDR3 regions derived from RNA transcripts. Using the HTBI primer set, a first-round RT-PCR was run on the TCR CDR3. Each CDR3 protein gets one entry after TCRdb re-called the multiplex PCR reads with MiXCR. The table lists about 510,000 distinct CDR3 sequences, about 46% of them singletons. Pregnant or lactating patients were excluded, as were those with uncontrolled infection or other autoimmune disease. Trimming left V 3 bases short and J 1 base short, with 13 bases between. The CDR3 consists of 15 residues. CDR1 and CDR2 from the germline V gene are SGHTA and FQGNSA. Notes on the study in general: The model anticipated ophthalmopathy a median 6.5 months pre-onset.

Sequencing used peripheral blood or thyroid tissue (not recorded which). The rearrangement links TRBV7-2 to TRBJ2-7; D is undetermined. This TCR came from an adult woman with Graves' disease, either hyperthyroidism or ophthalmopathy (not recorded which). Here the CDR3 DNA reads TGTGCCAGCAGCTTCCGGCATGGGCGGTCCTACGAGCAGTACTTC. Its protein product is CASSFRHGRSYEQYF.